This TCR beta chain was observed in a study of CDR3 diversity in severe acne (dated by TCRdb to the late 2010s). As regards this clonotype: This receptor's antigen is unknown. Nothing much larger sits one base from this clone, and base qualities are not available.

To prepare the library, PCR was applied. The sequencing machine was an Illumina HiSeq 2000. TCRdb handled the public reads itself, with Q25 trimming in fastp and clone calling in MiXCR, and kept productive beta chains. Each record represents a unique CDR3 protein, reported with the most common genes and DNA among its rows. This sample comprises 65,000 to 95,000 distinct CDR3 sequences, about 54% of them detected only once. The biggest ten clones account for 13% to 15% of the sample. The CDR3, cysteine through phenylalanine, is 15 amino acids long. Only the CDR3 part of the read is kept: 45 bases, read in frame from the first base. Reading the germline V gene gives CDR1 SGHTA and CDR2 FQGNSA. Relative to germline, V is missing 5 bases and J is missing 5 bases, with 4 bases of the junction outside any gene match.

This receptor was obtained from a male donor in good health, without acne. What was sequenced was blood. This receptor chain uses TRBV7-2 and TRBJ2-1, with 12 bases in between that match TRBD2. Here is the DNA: TGTGCCAGCAGCCCTACTAGCGGGGGGAACAATGAGCAGTTCTTC. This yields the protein CASSPTSGGNNEQFF.